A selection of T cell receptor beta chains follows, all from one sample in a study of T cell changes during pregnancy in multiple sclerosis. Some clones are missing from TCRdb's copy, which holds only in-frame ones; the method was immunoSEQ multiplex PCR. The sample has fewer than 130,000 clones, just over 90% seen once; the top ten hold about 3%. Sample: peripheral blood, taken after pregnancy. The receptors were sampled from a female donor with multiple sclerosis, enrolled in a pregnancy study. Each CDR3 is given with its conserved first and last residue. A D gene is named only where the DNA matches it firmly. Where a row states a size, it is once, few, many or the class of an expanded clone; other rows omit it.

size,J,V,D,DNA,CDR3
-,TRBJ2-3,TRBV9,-,TGTGCCAGCAGCGTAAGCGGAGATACGCAGTATTTT,CASSVSGDTQYF
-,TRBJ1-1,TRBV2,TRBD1,TGTGCCAGCACAGGGGGCCTGGGGAACACTGAAGCTTTCTTT,CASTGGLGNTEAFF
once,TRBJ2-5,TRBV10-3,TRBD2,TGTGCCATCAGCGCTAGCGGGGGCCAAGAGACCCAGTACTTC,CAISASGGQETQYF
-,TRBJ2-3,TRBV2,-,TGTGCCAGCCAAACTAGTTCGGATACGCAGTATTTT,CASQTSSDTQYF
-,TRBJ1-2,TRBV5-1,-,TGCGCCAGCAGCTCGGACAGTCTAGGGGGCTACACCTTC,CASSSDSLGGYTF
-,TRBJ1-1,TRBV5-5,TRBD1,TGTGCCAGCAGCTTGGGACAGGGGGCATGGACTGAAGCTTTCTTT,CASSLGQGAWTEAFF
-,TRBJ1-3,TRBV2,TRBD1,TGTGCCAGTCGCCGTACAGGGGACTCTGGAAACACCATATATTTT,CASRRTGDSGNTIYF
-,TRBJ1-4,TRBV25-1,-,TGTGCCAGCAGTGAAGGGAGTGCAACTAATGAAAAACTGTTTTTT,CASSEGSATNEKLFF
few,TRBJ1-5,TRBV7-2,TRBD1,TGTGCCAGCAGCTTTCCCCGGGACAGAGAACAGCATTTT,CASSFPRDREQHF
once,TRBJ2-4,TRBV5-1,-,TGCGCCAGCAGCTTCAACATAGCCAAAAACATTCAGTACTTC,CASSFNIAKNIQYF
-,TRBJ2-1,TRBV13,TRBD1,TGTGCCAGCAGCTCCGGGACAGGGGGCTTATACAATGAGCAGTTCTTC,CASSSGTGGLYNEQFF
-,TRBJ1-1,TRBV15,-,TGTGCCACCAGCAGCGAAGGAGGGGTGAACACTGAAGCTTTCTTT,CATSSEGGVNTEAFF
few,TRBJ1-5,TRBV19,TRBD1,TGTGCCAGTAGTATATGGCAGGGGGATCAGCCCCAGCATTTT,CASSIWQGDQPQHF
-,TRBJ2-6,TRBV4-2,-,TGTGCCAGCAGCCAAGACCCAGAATTGATTTCTGGGGCCAACGTCCTGACTTTC,CASSQDPELISGANVLTF
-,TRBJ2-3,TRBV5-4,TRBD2,TGTGCCAGCAGCGCGGGACTAGCGGGGGGCCTGGGTACGCAGTATTTT,CASSAGLAGGLGTQYF
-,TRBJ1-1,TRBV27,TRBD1,TGTGCCAGCAGTTTATTTGGGACAGGTACTGAAGCTTTCTTT,CASSLFGTGTEAFF
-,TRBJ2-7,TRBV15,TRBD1,TGTGCCACCAGCAGAGACCCGACAGGGCGCTACGAGCAGTACTTC,CATSRDPTGRYEQYF
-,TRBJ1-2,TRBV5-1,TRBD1,TGCGCCAGCAGCTCCCGGACAGGGGAAGATGGCTACACCTTC,CASSSRTGEDGYTF
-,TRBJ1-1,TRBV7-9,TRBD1,TGTGCCAGCAGCAGGACAGGGGTTATCGCTGAAGCTTTCTTT,CASSRTGVIAEAFF
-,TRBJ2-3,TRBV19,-,TGTGCCAGTAGTACCCACAGGAGAATTAACACAGATACGCAGTATTTT,CASSTHRRINTDTQYF
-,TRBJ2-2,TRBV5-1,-,TGCGCCAGCAGCTTGGCCACCGGTCCCACCGGGGAGCTGTTTTTT,CASSLATGPTGELFF
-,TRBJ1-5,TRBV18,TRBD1,TGTGCCAGCTCACTATCGGACAGGGGCTCTCAGCCCCAGCATTTT,CASSLSDRGSQPQHF
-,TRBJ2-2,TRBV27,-,TGTGCCAGCAGGGACTACACGAACACCGGGGAGCTGTTTTTT,CASRDYTNTGELFF
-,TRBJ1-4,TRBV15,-,TGTGCCACCAGCAGAGATCGAATGGGAGGCTTCTCCCAATTT,CATSRDRMGGFSQF
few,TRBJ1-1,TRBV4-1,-,TGCGCCACGGCCGATGCGGGGGCAGGCACTGAAGCTTTCTTT,CATADAGAGTEAFF
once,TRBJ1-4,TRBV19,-,TGTGCCAGTAGTTCGATCGCCCAGGAAAAACTGTTTTTT,CASSSIAQEKLFF
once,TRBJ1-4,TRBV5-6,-,TGTGCCAGCAGCTTGGGACATTCTAATGAAAAACTGTTTTTT,CASSLGHSNEKLFF
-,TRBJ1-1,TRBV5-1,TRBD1,TGCGCCAGCAGCGGAAAACAGGGGCTACGCACTGAAGCTTTCTTT,CASSGKQGLRTEAFF
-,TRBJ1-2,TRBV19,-,TGTGCCAGTAGCAGAGGTGGCTATGGCTACACCTTC,CASSRGGYGYTF
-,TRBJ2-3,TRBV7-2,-,TGTGCCAGCAGCTTAGGGCAGGTCAGCACAGATACGCAGTATTTT,CASSLGQVSTDTQYF
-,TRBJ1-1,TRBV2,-,TGTGCCAGCACGGGTACAATCCTGATGAACACTGAAGCTTTCTTT,CASTGTILMNTEAFF
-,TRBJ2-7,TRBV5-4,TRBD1,TGTGCCAGCAGCCTACCGGGACAGGGGGAATACGAGCAGTACTTC,CASSLPGQGEYEQYF
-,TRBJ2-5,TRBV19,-,TGTGCCCGCCGGGGGAGCCACCAAGAGACCCAGTACTTC,CARRGSHQETQYF
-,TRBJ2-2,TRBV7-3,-,TGTGCCAGCAGGGTTCAGGGACATACCAACACCGGGGAGCTGTTTTTT,CASRVQGHTNTGELFF
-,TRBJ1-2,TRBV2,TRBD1,TGTGCCAGCAGACTTGACAGGGGAGTTGGCTACACCTTC,CASRLDRGVGYTF
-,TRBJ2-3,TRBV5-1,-,TGCGCCAGCAGCTCCTCCGGGACACAGCCTACTAGCACAGATACGCAGTATTTT,CASSSSGTQPTSTDTQYF
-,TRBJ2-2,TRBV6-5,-,TGTGCCGCCATGGGGCAGGGAATGGCCGGGGAGCTGTTTTTT,CAAMGQGMAGELFF
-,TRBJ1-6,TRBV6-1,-,TGTGCCAGCAGTGAAGCGGACATGGGTAATTCACCCCTCCACTTT,CASSEADMGNSPLHF
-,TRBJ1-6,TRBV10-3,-,TGTGCCATCAGTGAGTCGCCTGAGGTCCTTAATTCACCCCTCCACTTT,CAISESPEVLNSPLHF
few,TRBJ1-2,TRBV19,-,TGTGCCAGTAGTGCCCCTCTACATGGCTACACCTTC,CASSAPLHGYTF
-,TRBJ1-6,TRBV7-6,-,TGTGCCAGCAGCCCCACTGGGGGGGTAGGCTATAATTCACCCCTCCACTTT,CASSPTGGVGYNSPLHF
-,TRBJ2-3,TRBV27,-,TGTGCCAGCAGTGCACGGGATACGCAGTATTTT,CASSARDTQYF
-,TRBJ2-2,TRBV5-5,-,TGTGCCAGCAGCTTGGTCCTCACCGGGGAGCTGTTTTTT,CASSLVLTGELFF
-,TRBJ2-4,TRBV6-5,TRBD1,TGTGCCAGCAGTTACGCACGGACAGGGGCCAAAAACATTCAGTACTTC,CASSYARTGAKNIQYF
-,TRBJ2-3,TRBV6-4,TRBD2,TGTGCCAGCAGCTCGGTTGCGGCGGGGGGGCCAGATACGCAGTATTTT,CASSSVAAGGPDTQYF
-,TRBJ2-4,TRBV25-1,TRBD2,TGTGCCAGCCGTCCGGGGGGATCGGGCATTCAGTACTTC,CASRPGGSGIQYF
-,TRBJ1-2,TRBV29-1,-,TGCAGCGTTTCATCTTTAGATGGCTACACCTTC,CSVSSLDGYTF